What follows are 10 T cell receptor beta chains derived from one specimen sequenced in a study of cytomegalovirus exposure and HLA in healthy donors. The PCR used 60 Vbeta and 13 Jbeta primers. The data were produced by immunoSEQ multiplex PCR, yet TCRdb's version contains in-frame clones alone and is incomplete. The table shows some 100,000 clones, with 60% to 80% occurring only once. Specimen: PBMCs. These TCRs come from a human donor in good health.

This clone came up a few times. The rearrangement links TRBV7-8 to TRBJ1-2, with D possibly matching TRBD1 (6 bases). Deletions cut 2 bases from V and 4 bases from J, with 8 bases between. CDR1 is SGHVS and CDR2 is FQNEAQ in the germline V gene. The CDR3 consists of 13 residues. Here the CDR3 reads CASSLWGLYGYTF. DNA of the CDR3: TGTGCCAGCAGCTTATGGGGGCTCTATGGCTACACCTTC.

This chain connects TRBV6-5 to TRBJ2-4; 9 nucleotides match TRBD2. This CDR3 contains 15 residues. Germline lookup yields CDR1 MNHEY and CDR2 SVGAGI. The ends lost 4 bases at V and 6 bases at J; junction bases unmatched: 7. CDR3 in DNA: TGTGCCAGCAGTTTCACTAGCGGGTTGGGAAACATTCAGTACTTC. This sequence encodes CASSFTSGLGNIQYF.

The gene calls are TRBV27 and TRBJ2-5, with D possibly being TRBD2 (7 bases). The ends were cut back, 8 bases at V and 6 bases at J, with 19 bases in the middle. Germline V gives CDR1 MNHEY, CDR2 SMNVEV (reference sequence). There are 14 residues in the CDR3. The CDR3 here is CASARWGGAQTQYF. CDR3 coding DNA: TGTGCCAGCGCCCGTTGGGGGGGGGCTCAGACCCAGTACTTC.

This chain links TRBV2 with TRBJ2-7; 7 bases map to TRBD1. The germline V gene has CDR1 SNHLY and CDR2 FYNNEI. J gave up 5 bases and V 5 bases, and 6 bases lay outside the gene matches. The CDR3 runs to 13 residues. DNA for the CDR3: TGTGCCAGCAGTCCACAGGGGAAAGACGAGCAGTACTTC. Translated: CASSPQGKDEQYF.

The gene calls are TRBV28 and TRBJ2-2; a weak D match, TRBD1 (5 bases). Germline CDR1 MDHEN, CDR2 SYDVKM. The CDR3 is 14 amino acids. The V gene lost 6 bases and the J gene lost 4 bases, with 12 bases spanning the gap. CDR3 in amino acids: CASRYNRLTGELFF. The DNA for the CDR3 is TGTGCCAGCAGGTATAACAGGCTCACCGGGGAGCTGTTTTTT.

The chain uses TRBV30 and TRBJ1-6; perhaps TRBD1 as D (6 bases). Germline values: CDR1 GTSNPN, CDR2 SVGIG (reference sequence). Trimming shortened V by 1 base and J by 14 bases, and 30 bases separated the two germline ends. The CDR3 consists of 18 residues. The CDR3 reads CAWSDPRSSTGTPLTLHF. The CDR3 DNA reads as TGTGCCTGGAGTGACCCACGTAGTAGTACAGGGACCCCACTCACCCTCCACTTT.

This clone was detected only a few times. This chain uses TRBV27 with TRBJ1-1; 7 bases are a match to TRBD1. The V segment lost 6 bases and the J segment 2 bases; nucleotides outside the gene matches: 6. Germline values: CDR1 MNHEY, CDR2 SMNVEV (reference sequence). This CDR3 has 14 amino acids. This chain's CDR3 is CASRHRGQNTEAFF. The CDR3 nucleotides read TGTGCCAGCAGACACAGGGGTCAAAACACTGAAGCTTTCTTT.

The chain has TRBV9 and TRBJ1-1, with TRBD1 as a possible D gene (5 bases). This CDR3 region has 16 residues. V was shortened by 0 bases and J by 3 bases, with 15 bases between the two germline ends. Germline CDR1 and CDR2: SGDLS and YYNGEE. CDR3 bases: TGTGCCAGCAGCGTAGTATGGGGGGGATGGGACACTGAAGCTTTCTTT. This gives the protein CASSVVWGGWDTEAFF.

This clone was seen only once. The V and J genes are TRBV5-1 and TRBJ2-7; perhaps TRBD2 as D (5 bases). Trimming removed 4 bases at V and 2 bases at J, with 13 bases between. The CDR3 runs 14 residues. CDR1 and CDR2 from the germline V gene are SGHRS and YFSETQ. CDR3 bases: TGCGCCAGCAGCGCCTTAGACTATACCTACGAGCAGTACTTC. Protein sequence: CASSALDYTYEQYF.

The genes are TRBV9 and TRBJ2-1, with a weak D call TRBD1 (6 bases). The CDR3 loop spans 16 amino acids. V lost 0 bases and J lost 5, with 15 bases in between. Germline V CDR1 and CDR2: SGDLS, YYNGEE. The CDR3 nucleotides are TGTGCCAGCAGCGTAGACCCCAGGGGCCGGGACAATGAGCAGTTCTTC. It translates to CASSVDPRGRDNEQFF.